These 10 T cell receptor beta chains were sequenced from one sample in a study of blood T cell repertoires in COVID-19. Clones were sequenced by immunoSEQ multiplex PCR, and TCRdb holds only the in-frame ones, with some missing. The repertoire consists of 220,000 or so clones, with roughly 88% occurring once and the leading ten covering roughly 1.9%. Sequenced input: PBMCs or T cells enriched from blood (not recorded which). The receptors were gathered from a woman aged 45-60 years who had recovered from COVID-19.

The chain carries TRBV15 and TRBJ1-1; unclear D gene. The CDR3 loop spans 15 amino acids. V dropped 3 bases and J dropped 0 bases, with 11 bases sitting between them. Germline V gene lookup returns CDR1 LNHNV and CDR2 YYDKDF (reference sequence). The CDR3 spells CATSRFSSVNTEAFF. The CDR3 DNA follows: TGTGCCACCAGCAGGTTCTCGTCCGTGAACACTGAAGCTTTCTTT.

The CDR3 sequence is CASSPLRVSAYNEQFF. CDR3 coding DNA: TGTGCCAGCTCACCCCTACGTGTAAGCGCCTACAATGAGCAGTTCTTC. The V call is TRBV18, the J call TRBJ2-1; D call uncertain. The CDR3 length is 16 residues. Trimming took off 3 bases at V and 2 bases at J, with 14 bases between the two ends. Germline lookup yields CDR1 KGHSH and CDR2 LQKENI. The full variable domain, its missing parts supplied by reference TRBV18 and TRBJ2-1, is NAGVMQNPRHLVRRRGQEARLRCSPMKGHSHVYWYRQLPEEGLKFMVYLQKENIIDESGMPKERFSAEFPKEGPSILRIQQVVRGDSAAYFCASSPLRVSAYNEQFFGPGTRLTVL.

This clone appeared once. J is TRBJ2-7 and V is TRBV27; 7 nucleotides align to TRBD2. V lost 5 bases and J lost 4; bases outside the gene matches: 5. Germline CDR1 and CDR2: MNHEY and SMNVEV (reference sequence). CDR3 length equals 13 residues. CDR3 sequence (DNA): TGTGCCAGCAGTAGGGCTAGCGGATACGAGCAGTACTTC. Translation gives CASSRASGYEQYF.

This rearrangement joins TRBV28 to TRBJ2-5, with TRBD1 identical over 7 bases. The junction had 8 bases not matched to a gene; V was cut back by 4 bases and J by 0 bases. Germline V lookup: CDR1 MDHEN, CDR2 SYDVKM. This CDR3 contains 16 residues. In DNA form, the CDR3 reads TGTGCCAGCAGTTCCACCGGGACAGCGTACCAAGAGACCCAGTACTTC. Protein sequence: CASSSTGTAYQETQYF.

The rearrangement uses TRBV7-2 and TRBJ2-1; D remains ambiguous. The CDR3 has 13 residues. Trimming took off 1 base at V and 9 bases at J, with 10 bases between the two ends. Germline CDR1 and CDR2: SGHTA and FQGNSA. CDR3 region: CASSLGAQIEQFF. CDR3 nucleotide sequence: TGTGCCAGCAGCTTAGGGGCGCAGATTGAGCAGTTCTTC.

This clone appeared once. V usage is TRBV19 and J usage is TRBJ1-1; no firm D call. V gave up 6 bases and J gave up 1 base, with 12 bases separating them. The germline gives CDR1 LNHDA, CDR2 SQIVND (reference sequence). The CDR3 length is 14 residues. The CDR3 region has the DNA TGTGCCAGTAGCTCCCCAGGCAGGAACACTGAAGCTTTCTTT. This codes for CASSSPGRNTEAFF. The variable domain in full, with the rest retrieved from reference TRBV19 and TRBJ1-1, is DGGITQSPKYLFRKEGQNVTLSCEQNLNHDAMYWYRQDPGQGLRLIYYSQIVNDFQKGDIAEGYSVSREKKESFPLTVTSAQKNPTAFYLCASSSPGRNTEAFFGQGTRLTVV.

This clone was seen only once. The gene calls are TRBV6-5 and TRBJ2-1, with D perhaps TRBD2 (6 bases). Germline CDR1 and CDR2: MNHEY and SVGAGI. The CDR3 extends over 14 amino acids. V gave up 5 bases and J gave up 9 bases, with 17 bases separating them. DNA for the CDR3: TGTGCCAGCAGTAGCCAGCGGGCGGGGCGTGAGCAGTTCTTC. Translating gives CASSSQRAGREQFF.

The chain links TRBV4-3 to TRBJ1-2; possible D gene TRBD1, 5 bases. V gave up 5 bases and J gave up 5 bases, with 18 bases separating them. CDR1 and CDR2 (germline): LGHNA, YSLEER. The CDR3 totals 15 residues. CDR3 amino acids: CASSAQAGQTYGYTF. CDR3 DNA: TGCGCCAGCAGCGCGCAAGCAGGGCAGACATATGGCTACACCTTC.

The J gene is TRBJ2-3, the V gene TRBV6-5; TRBD1 matches at 9 bases. Per the germline V gene, CDR1 is MNHEY and CDR2 is SVGAGI. This CDR3 spans 15 amino acids. With 8 bases clipped from V and 0 bases from J, the junction kept 6 bases outside the gene matches. The CDR3 DNA sequence: TGTGCCAGCCGGGCCGGGACAGGGAGCACAGATACGCAGTATTTT. Its protein product is CASRAGTGSTDTQYF.

The chain joins TRBV4-3 to TRBJ2-5, with a possible D match to TRBD1 (6 bases). Germline CDR1 is LGHNA and CDR2 is YSLEER. CDR3 size: 15 residues. V lost 1 base, J lost 2 bases, and 11 bases lay in between. The chain's CDR3 is CASSQGSDRQETQYF. CDR3 coding DNA: TGCGCCAGCAGCCAAGGGTCGGACAGACAAGAGACCCAGTACTTC.